This TCR beta chain was sequenced for a study of T cell changes during pregnancy in multiple sclerosis. The method was immunoSEQ multiplex PCR; TCRdb's version includes in-frame clones alone and lacks a portion of them. The data show 100,000 or so clones, approximately 93% seen once. V was clipped by 6 bases and J by 0 bases, with 13 bases between them. Germline V gives CDR1 SGDLS, CDR2 YYNGEE. The CDR3 covers 16 residues. Sequenced material: peripheral blood, taken after pregnancy. This TCR came from a female donor with multiple sclerosis, enrolled in a pregnancy study. This sequence joins TRBV9 and TRBJ2-6; tentatively, D is TRBD2 (6 bases). CDR3 DNA: TGTGCCAGCACCACAACGGAGGGCTCTGGGGCCAACGTCCTGACTTTC. This translates into CASTTTEGSGANVLTF.